This record concerns one T cell receptor (beta chain) sequence. The CDR3 is made up of 15 amino acids. Germline V gene lookup returns CDR1 GTSNPN and CDR2 SVGIG (reference sequence). With V trimmed by 1 base and J by 3 bases, 5 bases remained unmatched. The data originate from a study of shared clonotypes between healthy human individuals. Study at large: Serving as donors were a couple of women and three men, whose ages spanned 18 to 49.

Terminally differentiated effector memory CD45RA+ cells were excluded from the naive CD8 cells, which were CD45RO-negative and positively selected for CCR7. Healthy and HIV-negative, the adult donors had no recent acute infections or vaccinations. At deep level, the assay was performed. Each sorted subset replicate got 200 ng genomic DNA, tens of thousands of genomes. TCRdb's copy holds only in-frame clones and misses some; the assay was immunoSEQ multiplex PCR. The sample shows 1.5 million to 2.5 million clones, about 95% of them seen only once. The sequenced sample consisted of naive CD8+ T cells sorted from blood. The genes are TRBV30 and TRBJ2-7; 11 nucleotides line up with TRBD2. This receptor was taken from a man aged 18 to 29 in good health. DNA for the CDR3: TGTGCCTGGAGTGAGGGACTAGCGGATATCTACGAGCAGTACTTC. Amino acids: CAWSEGLADIYEQYF.